The subject of this entry is one T cell receptor (beta chain). This sample is part of a study of T cell responses to AZD1222 COVID-19 vaccine. This CDR3 comprises 13 residues. CDR1 and CDR2 from the germline V gene are SGHTA and FQGNSA. V lost 3 bases and J lost 1, with 6 bases in between. Only in-frame clones appear in the TCRdb table, and some are missing; sequencing was by immunoSEQ multiplex PCR. This sample has about 120,000 clones; about 86% occur once, and the top ten carry approximately 15%. V gene TRBV7-2 combines with J gene TRBJ2-5; no clear D. This sequence was found in an adult who received the AZD1222 COVID-19 vaccine. Specimen: peripheral blood, collected 28 days after the second AZD1222 dose. The CDR3: CASSFPGQETQYF. CDR3 bases: TGTGCCAGCAGCTTTCCGGGCCAAGAGACCCAGTACTTC.